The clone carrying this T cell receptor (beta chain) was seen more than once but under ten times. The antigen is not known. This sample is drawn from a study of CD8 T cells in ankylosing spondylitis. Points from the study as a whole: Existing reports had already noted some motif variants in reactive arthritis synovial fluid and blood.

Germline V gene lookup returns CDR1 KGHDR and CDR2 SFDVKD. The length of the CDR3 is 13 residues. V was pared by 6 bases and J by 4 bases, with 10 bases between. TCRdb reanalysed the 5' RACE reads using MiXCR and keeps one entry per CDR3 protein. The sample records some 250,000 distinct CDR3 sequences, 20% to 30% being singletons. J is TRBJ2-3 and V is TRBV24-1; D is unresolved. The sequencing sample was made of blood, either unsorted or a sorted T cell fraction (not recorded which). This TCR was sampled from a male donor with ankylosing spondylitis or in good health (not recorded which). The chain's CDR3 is CATSRQLADTQYF. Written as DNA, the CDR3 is TGTGCCACCAGTCGGCAGTTGGCAGATACGCAGTATTTT.